These T cell receptor beta chains were read from a single sample in a study of somatic mutations in cytotoxic T cells in rheumatoid arthritis. Sequencing was performed with immunoSEQ multiplex PCR; in TCRdb, only in-frame clones are kept and a portion is missing. The sample carries 12,000 or so clones, over 70% recorded once. Sequences were obtained from CD8+ T cells sorted from blood. These receptors were collected from a man aged 50-59 years in good health. Both conserved end residues are part of each CDR3. Each record gives: D gene, V gene, J gene, clone size, CDR3 protein, CDR3 DNA. The D gene is left open where the match is weak. Clone size is stated in some rows and not others, as once, few, many or a class when expanded.

-	TRBV30	TRBJ2-3	large	CAWAAGTLSTDTQYF	TGTGCCTGGGCAGCCGGGACCCTTAGCACAGATACGCAGTATTTT
-	TRBV27	TRBJ2-5	few	CASSLIKAAETQYF	TGTGCCAGCAGTTTAATCAAGGCCGCCGAGACCCAGTACTTC
-	TRBV29-1	TRBJ1-2	few	CSAEGLLGQDYTF	TGCAGCGCTGAAGGTCTCCTCGGTCAAGACTACACCTTC
TRBD1	TRBV5-6	TRBJ1-4	-	CASSLGRGQKLFF	TGTGCCAGCAGCTTGGGTAGGGGGCAGAAACTGTTTTTT
-	TRBV7-8	TRBJ2-2	-	CASSSGGGELFF	TGTGCCAGCAGCTCAGGCGGCGGGGAGCTGTTTTTT
-	TRBV27	TRBJ1-2	-	CASSLGRGFRYGYTF	TGTGCCAGCAGTTTGGGGAGAGGGTTTCGCTATGGCTACACCTTC
TRBD1	TRBV5-4	TRBJ1-2	-	CASSPGPAGTGGWNGYTF	TGTGCCAGCAGCCCAGGACCCGCCGGGACAGGGGGGTGGAATGGCTACACCTTC
TRBD2	TRBV28	TRBJ2-3	-	CASSLLAGGTDTQYF	TGTGCCAGCAGTCTCTTAGCGGGAGGGACAGATACGCAGTATTTT
-	TRBV6-5	TRBJ2-1	-	CASSSTGTDEQFF	TGTGCCAGCAGTTCTACAGGGACCGATGAGCAGTTCTTC
-	TRBV7-9	TRBJ1-2	-	CASSSPASFANYGYTF	TGTGCCAGCAGCTCCCCAGCCAGCTTTGCTAACTATGGCTACACCTTC
-	TRBV7-9	TRBJ2-5	few	CASSRRGGKETQYF	TGTGCCAGCAGCCGGCGAGGGGGGAAAGAGACCCAGTACTTC
-	TRBV5-6	TRBJ2-7	-	CASSLRGELYEQYF	TGTGCCAGCAGCTTGAGGGGAGAACTCTACGAGCAGTACTTC
TRBD1	TRBV12-5	TRBJ2-3	once	CASSSGTGHTDTQYF	TGTGCTAGTTCCTCGGGGACAGGGCACACAGATACGCAGTATTTT
TRBD1	TRBV6-6	TRBJ1-1	-	CASLGGGVNTEAFF	TGTGCCAGCTTAGGGGGCGGCGTGAACACTGAAGCTTTCTTT
TRBD2	TRBV7-3	TRBJ2-1	-	CASSLIGGGRAGSYNEQFF	TGTGCCAGCAGCTTAATCGGCGGAGGGAGGGCAGGCTCCTACAATGAGCAGTTCTTC
-	TRBV5-6	TRBJ1-1	-	CASSHAGRQGSEAFF	TGTGCCAGCAGCCACGCCGGCAGGCAGGGGAGTGAAGCTTTCTTT
-	TRBV7-9	TRBJ1-2	-	CASSGRQSSTNTNYGYTF	TGTGCCAGCAGCGGACGACAGTCCTCCACCAATACTAACTATGGCTACACCTTC
-	TRBV11-3	TRBJ2-1	-	CASSPTGEADEQFF	TGTGCCAGCAGCCCAACAGGGGAGGCGGATGAGCAGTTCTTC
-	TRBV18	TRBJ1-2	-	CASSPPLSGNYGYTF	TGTGCCAGCTCACCACCCCTTTCGGGGAACTATGGCTACACCTTC
TRBD2	TRBV25-1	TRBJ2-1	-	CASSVLAGVYEQFF	TGTGCCAGCAGTGTGCTAGCGGGAGTTTATGAGCAGTTCTTC
-	TRBV11-3	TRBJ2-7	-	CASSLVVGYEQYF	TGTGCCAGCAGCTTAGTGGTGGGGTACGAGCAGTACTTC
-	TRBV6-5	TRBJ1-2	-	CASSYNPDNYGYTF	TGTGCCAGCAGTTACAACCCGGATAACTATGGCTACACCTTC
-	TRBV27	TRBJ2-1	few	CASSSVAGPYNEQFF	TGTGCCAGCAGTTCCGTGGCGGGACCCTACAATGAGCAGTTCTTC
-	TRBV6-1	TRBJ1-1	few	CASNVEGVTEAFF	TGTGCCAGCAACGTCGAGGGGGTCACTGAAGCTTTCTTT
-	TRBV6-1	TRBJ1-1	once	CASSERENTEAFF	TGTGCCAGCAGTGAAAGGGAGAACACTGAAGCTTTCTTT
-	TRBV18	TRBJ1-1	-	CASSPQLGNTEAFF	TGTGCCAGCTCACCACAGCTAGGGAACACTGAAGCTTTCTTT
-	TRBV30	TRBJ2-7	once	CAWSDGGPYEQYF	TGTGCCTGGAGTGATGGGGGGCCCTACGAGCAGTACTTC
TRBD2	TRBV7-9	TRBJ2-1	-	CASSLDGLALGASYNEQFF	TGTGCCAGCAGCTTAGACGGACTAGCCCTCGGAGCTTCCTACAATGAGCAGTTCTTC
-	TRBV27	TRBJ2-3	-	CASSRVWRGRGTDTQYF	TGTGCCAGCAGCCGAGTTTGGCGGGGCCGGGGCACAGATACGCAGTATTTT
-	TRBV6-5	TRBJ1-2	once	CASSPGGVDGYTF	TGTGCCAGCAGCCCCGGGGGGGTGGATGGCTACACCTTC
-	TRBV13	TRBJ2-1	-	CASSLGLGGPYNEQFF	TGTGCCAGCAGCTTAGGCCTAGGGGGGCCTTACAATGAGCAGTTCTTC
-	TRBV5-4	TRBJ2-2	-	CASSQDSLFFVTGELFF	TGTGCCAGCAGCCAGGACAGTCTTTTTTTTGTGACCGGGGAGCTGTTTTTT
-	TRBV15	TRBJ2-6	-	CATIESSGANVLTF	TGTGCCACCATTGAATCCTCTGGGGCCAACGTCCTGACTTTC
TRBD2	TRBV7-2	TRBJ2-2	-	CASSLIAGGPTGELFF	TGTGCCAGCAGCTTGATAGCGGGGGGGCCCACCGGGGAGCTGTTTTTT
-	TRBV5-6	TRBJ2-2	few	CASSFTAGTGELFF	TGTGCCAGCAGCTTCACAGCGGGCACCGGGGAGCTGTTTTTT
-	TRBV5-1	TRBJ1-4	few	CASSLDGRGRANEKLFF	TGCGCCAGCAGCTTGGACGGCAGGGGAAGAGCTAATGAAAAACTGTTTTTT
-	TRBV19	TRBJ1-1	few	CASSINRATEAFF	TGTGCCAGTAGTATCAACAGGGCAACTGAAGCTTTCTTT
-	TRBV7-9	TRBJ2-5	-	CASSSKSRGTQYF	TGTGCCAGCAGCTCCAAATCAAGAGGGACGCAGTACTTC
-	TRBV5-8	TRBJ2-3	-	CASSWISSTDTQYF	TGTGCCAGCAGCTGGATTTCCAGCACAGATACGCAGTATTTT
-	TRBV12-5	TRBJ2-3	-	CASGPSGTDTQYF	TGTGCTAGTGGCCCCTCAGGCACAGATACGCAGTATTTT
-	TRBV2	TRBJ1-2	few	CASSDSTGNYGYTF	TGTGCCAGCAGTGATAGTACAGGGAACTATGGCTACACCTTC
-	TRBV28	TRBJ2-7	-	CASSLSQGPHEQYF	TGTGCCAGCAGTTTATCGCAGGGCCCCCACGAGCAGTACTTC
TRBD2	TRBV4-1	TRBJ2-3	-	CVSSEAGRGADTQYF	TGCGTCAGCAGCGAAGCGGGGCGCGGGGCAGATACGCAGTATTTT
TRBD2	TRBV27	TRBJ2-5	-	CASAGLAGGIQETQYF	TGTGCCAGCGCGGGGCTAGCGGGAGGGATCCAAGAGACCCAGTACTTC
-	TRBV2	TRBJ1-1	-	CASSEGIPEAFF	TGTGCCAGCAGTGAGGGGATCCCTGAAGCTTTCTTT
TRBD1	TRBV18	TRBJ2-7	-	CASSPASGQGEGQYF	TGTGCCAGCTCACCAGCTTCGGGACAGGGGGAGGGGCAGTACTTC
TRBD1	TRBV7-9	TRBJ1-4	-	CASSLTGGGPIEKLFF	TGTGCCAGCAGCTTGACAGGGGGCGGCCCCATCGAAAAACTGTTTTTT
-	TRBV15	TRBJ1-1	-	CATTERKGTEAFF	TGTGCCACCACAGAAAGGAAGGGGACTGAAGCTTTCTTT
-	TRBV5-5	TRBJ1-5	few	CASSSRPANQPQHF	TGTGCCAGCAGCTCTAGACCCGCCAATCAGCCCCAGCATTTT
-	TRBV6-5	TRBJ2-2	-	CASSLDSYTGELFF	TGTGCCAGCAGCTTAGACAGCTACACCGGGGAGCTGTTTTTT
-	TRBV28	TRBJ1-2	-	CASSLSGVYYGYTF	TGTGCCAGCAGTTTATCGGGGGTTTACTATGGCTACACCTTC
-	TRBV5-5	TRBJ1-3	-	CASSLGAIPSGNTIYF	TGTGCCAGCAGCTTGGGAGCGATACCCTCTGGAAACACCATATATTTT
TRBD2	TRBV10-3	TRBJ2-7	-	CAISGPIGLGGEQYF	TGTGCCATCAGTGGTCCAATCGGACTAGGAGGAGAGCAGTACTTC
TRBD1	TRBV30	TRBJ1-3	once	CAWGQAGNTIYF	TGTGCCTGGGGACAGGCTGGAAACACCATATATTTT
-	TRBV27	TRBJ2-7	-	CASSLGLSPYEQYF	TGTGCCAGCAGTTTAGGACTATCACCCTACGAGCAGTACTTC
-	TRBV27	TRBJ1-1	-	CASSSYNTEAFF	TGTGCCAGCAGCTCATATAACACTGAAGCTTTCTTT
-	TRBV2	TRBJ2-2	-	CASSDTSPGTAYYTGELFF	TGTGCCAGCAGTGACACTTCCCCCGGTACCGCTTATTACACCGGGGAGCTGTTTTTT
-	TRBV6-5	TRBJ1-2	-	CAGSTKGLPLYGYTF	TGTGCCGGCAGTACCAAAGGTCTTCCTCTCTATGGCTACACCTTC